The 16 T cell receptor beta chains below were found in one sample sequenced in a study of T cells after yellow fever vaccination. TCRdb reprocessed the 5' RACE reads via MiXCR and lists one record per CDR3 protein. The data contain 620,000 or so distinct CDR3 sequences, approximately 16% of them seen just once; the ten biggest clones take up roughly 17%. The source was PBMCs, collected less than 6 days after the first yellow fever vaccination. The receptors were gathered from a man aged 18 to 29 who received the YFV17D yellow fever vaccine.

This clonotype was seen more than once but under ten times. V is TRBV20-1 and J is TRBJ2-7; D is possibly TRBD1 (5 bases). This CDR3 contains 14 residues. Trimming removed 1 base from V and 3 bases from J, with 13 bases in between. Looked up from germline, CDR1 is DFQATT and CDR2 is SNEGSKA (reference sequence). The CDR3 region has the DNA TGCAGTGCTAGAGGACAGCTTTCATACTACGAGCAGTACTTC. Protein product: CSARGQLSYYEQYF.

The chain couples TRBV20-1 to TRBJ1-3, with 7 bases aligning to TRBD1. The junction had 15 bases not matched to a gene; V was cut back by 4 bases and J by 3 bases. Germline CDR1 and CDR2: DFQATT and SNEGSKA (reference sequence). The CDR3 is made up of 17 amino acids. CDR3 region: CSAKGAEWRFDGNTIYF. CDR3 DNA: TGCAGTGCTAAGGGGGCGGAATGGCGGTTCGATGGAAACACCATATATTTT.

This clonotype has more than one count but fewer than ten. The chain links TRBV19 to TRBJ1-5; D might be TRBD1 (5 bases). The CDR3 sequence is 16 residues long. From germline, CDR1 is LNHDA and CDR2 SQIVND (reference sequence). Trimming shortened V by 3 bases and J by 3 bases, and 15 bases separated the two germline ends. CDR3 in amino acids: CASSIRQLRPNQPQHF. The CDR3 DNA sequence: TGTGCCAGTAGTATTCGACAGCTCAGGCCCAATCAGCCCCAGCATTTT. Together with reference TRBV19 and TRBJ1-5, the CDR3 gives the full variable domain: DGGITQSPKYLFRKEGQNVTLSCEQNLNHDAMYWYRQDPGQGLRLIYYSQIVNDFQKGDIAEGYSVSREKKESFPLTVTSAQKNPTAFYLCASSIRQLRPNQPQHFGDGTRLSIL.

The chain combines TRBV20-1 with TRBJ2-3; 9 bases align to TRBD1. The V gene end was trimmed by 5 bases and the J gene end by 4 bases; junction bases not matched to a gene: 7. The germline gives CDR1 DFQATT, CDR2 SNEGSKA (reference sequence). The CDR3 has 14 residues. The CDR3 protein is CSALGQGWSDTQYF. The CDR3 DNA is TGCAGTGCTCTAGGACAGGGGTGGTCAGATACGCAGTATTTT.

Details on this clonotype: This may be a read error: a much more frequent sequence differs by one nucleotide. The chain employs TRBV6-5 and TRBJ2-5, with 10 bases matching TRBD2. CDR1 and CDR2 from the germline V gene are MNHEY and SVGAGI. The CDR3 loop spans 18 amino acids. CDR3 DNA sequence: TGTGCCAGCAGTTTTCCCAGGGGTTCCCTAGCGGGGGCGGAGACCCTGTACTTC. Protein product: CASSFPRGSLAGAETLYF.

This clonotype was picked up a small number of times. The V call is TRBV12-3 or TRBV12-4, the J call TRBJ1-2, with D unresolved. Trimming stripped 5 bases from V and 4 bases from J, with 11 bases between. The CDR3 covers 13 residues. CDR3 nucleotide sequence: TGTGCCAGCAGTCTATCGACTGGCTATGGCTACACCTTC. This codes for CASSLSTGYGYTF.

The chain is built from TRBV3-1 and TRBJ2-1, with D perhaps matching TRBD2 (5 bases). Trimming cost V 1 base and J 12 bases, with 13 bases left between them. Germline CDR1 and CDR2: LGHDT and YNNKEL (reference sequence). There are 13 residues in the CDR3. For the CDR3, the DNA is TGTGCCAGCAGCCAAGGAATCCGGGATCCGCAGTTCTTC. It encodes CASSQGIRDPQFF.

The sample holds a few counts of this clonotype. The J gene is TRBJ2-1, the V gene TRBV10-3; D might be TRBD2 (5 bases). Germline CDR1 reads ENHRY; CDR2 reads SYGVKD. The CDR3 has 15 amino acids. V dropped 4 bases and J dropped 0 bases, with 10 bases sitting between them. CDR3 in amino acids: CAISGEGSSYNEQFF. Here the CDR3 DNA reads TGTGCCATCAGTGGTGAGGGATCCTCCTACAATGAGCAGTTCTTC.

V gene TRBV4-2 combines with J gene TRBJ2-7; D is possibly TRBD1 (5 bases). The CDR3 runs 14 residues. Trimming pared 0 bases from V and 6 bases from J, leaving 12 bases between. Germline V gene lookup returns CDR1 LGHNA and CDR2 YNFKEQ. The CDR3 loop is CASSQEGLYFEQYF. In nucleotides, the CDR3 is TGTGCCAGCAGCCAAGAGGGGCTCTACTTCGAGCAGTACTTC.

This clonotype was counted a few times. The chain joins TRBV12-3 or TRBV12-4 to TRBJ1-5; maybe TRBD1 (5 bases). The V gene lost 6 bases and the J gene lost 14 bases, with 32 bases spanning the gap. The CDR3 consists of 17 residues. The CDR3 nucleotides are TGTGCCAGCAGCTCTCCGGGGAGGAGAAGCCCGGGGCTGGCGGAGCATTTT. This sequence encodes CASSSPGRRSPGLAEHF.

The chain is built from TRBV12-5 and TRBJ2-3; no clear D gene. V shed 5 bases and J shed 4 bases, with 16 bases lying between them. The CDR3 extends over 15 amino acids. Germline V gene sequence: CDR1 LGHNT, CDR2 FRNRAP. CDR3: CASGTTRDWADTQYF. CDR3 nucleotides: TGTGCTAGTGGTACAACCCGAGATTGGGCAGATACGCAGTATTTT.

The rearrangement joins TRBV4-1 to TRBJ1-2; D uncertain. V lost 5 bases to trimming and J lost 6 bases, with 19 bases between them. The CDR3 consists of 15 residues. Germline V gene sequence: CDR1 MGHRA, CDR2 YSYEKL. In nucleotides, the CDR3 is TGCGCCAGCAGCTCACAACTCGGGTCAGACCATGGCTACACCTTC. Protein product: CASSSQLGSDHGYTF.

Only a few counts were recorded for this clonotype. This chain connects TRBV27 to TRBJ1-2; 7 nucleotides agree with TRBD1. The germline V gene encodes CDR1 MNHEY and CDR2 SMNVEV (reference sequence). The length of the CDR3 is 15 residues. After removal of 8 bases from V and 7 bases from J, the junction contained 16 bases not matched to a gene. DNA for the CDR3: TGTGCCAGCCATCCGGCAGGGGGGAAGATCGGTGGCTACACCTTC. Translation gives CASHPAGGKIGGYTF.

The chain uses TRBV4-1 and TRBJ1-1, with D perhaps TRBD1 (5 bases). The CDR3 consists of 15 residues. Per the germline V gene, CDR1 is MGHRA and CDR2 is YSYEKL. V lost 5 bases to trimming and J lost 5 bases, with 18 bases between them. CDR3 sequence (DNA): TGCGCCAGCAGCTACGACCCAGGGTGGGGTACTGAAGCTTTCTTT. As protein: CASSYDPGWGTEAFF.

Notes on this clonotype: The junction shows a germline mismatch at one end, possibly a read error. The rearrangement links TRBV4-2 to TRBJ1-2; no clear D. The germline CDR1 and CDR2 sequences are LGHNA and YNFKEQ. The CDR3 loop spans 12 amino acids. For the CDR3, the DNA is TGTGCCAGGAGCCCCGGGCTCCATGGCTACACCTTC. Amino acids: CARSPGLHGYTF.

The J gene is TRBJ2-1, the V gene TRBV4-1; D is possibly TRBD1 (6 bases). Germline CDR1 and CDR2: MGHRA and YSYEKL. V was clipped by 8 bases and J by 3 bases, with 20 bases between them. The CDR3 loop spans 16 amino acids. The CDR3 DNA follows: TGCGCCAGCCGGGGACATATGAACTCGAACTACAATGAGCAGTTCTTC. As protein: CASRGHMNSNYNEQFF.